One sample yielded the 18 T cell receptor beta chains listed below, sequenced in a study of post-analysis software for immune sequencing data. General study findings and limits: TRBV5-6, TRBV5-1 and TRBV20-1 belonged to a set of roughly five TRBV segments that were more frequent in patients than controls.

Every TCR beta cDNA library bore unique molecular identifiers. One entry per CDR3 protein results from TCRdb running MiXCR on the PCR reads. The sample lists roughly 180,000 distinct CDR3 sequences, around 30% occurring once. These receptors have no known antigen. The specimen was blood. Source of these receptors: a girl aged 10-17 years with multiple sclerosis.

The rearrangement uses TRBV21-1 and TRBJ2-4; the listed D gene, TRBD2, was not tested against the DNA. TRBV21-1 is deemed a pseudogene. The CDR3 runs 18 residues. This CDR3 reads CASSKALSGLAGVNEQYF. CDR3 nucleotide sequence: TGTGCCAGCAGCAAAGCGCTATCTGGACTAGCGGGAGTTAATGAGCAGTACTTC.

This clonotype was found many times. The chain is built from TRBV12-3 or TRBV12-4 and TRBJ2-1, with 11 bases identical to TRBD2. The V segment lost 6 bases and the J segment 6 bases; nucleotides outside the gene matches: 10. The CDR3 totals 16 residues. DNA of the CDR3: TGTGCCAGCAGGCCTCCGGGACTAGCGGTTAGCAATGAGCAGTTCTTC. Translating gives CASRPPGLAVSNEQFF.

This clonotype occurred many times. V and J are TRBV4-1 and TRBJ2-5; TRBD1 matches 9 bases. The CDR3 covers 13 residues. V lost 6 bases, J lost 4 bases, and 3 bases stayed unmatched. Germline V CDR1 and CDR2: MGHRA, YSYEKL. The CDR3 nucleotides are TGCGCCAGCAGACTGACAGGGGGAGAGACCCAGTACTTC. Translated: CASRLTGGETQYF.

Concerning this clonotype itself: Since a much larger clone is just one base distant, this may be a read error. The V call is TRBV7-9, the J call TRBJ1-2, with unresolved D. Trimming took off 4 bases at V and 3 bases at J, with 9 bases between the two ends. Germline V gene lookup returns CDR1 SEHNR and CDR2 FQNEAQ (reference sequence). The length of the CDR3 is 13 residues. The CDR3 protein is CASSSMSYYGYTF. Here the CDR3 DNA reads TGTGCCAGCAGCTCGATGTCTTACTATGGCTACACCTTC.

About this clonotype: Possible read error: a much larger clone is one base away. The chain joins TRBV20-1 to TRBJ2-5; 7 bases match TRBD1. V was clipped by 7 bases and J by 0 bases; unmatched bases: 8. Germline loops: CDR1 DFQATT, CDR2 SNEGSKA (reference sequence). The CDR3 runs 14 residues. In DNA, the CDR3 is TGCAGTGTCAGATCACAGGGGAACCAAGAGACCCAGTACTTC. It is translated as CSVRSQGNQETQYF.

This clonotype has more than one count but fewer than ten. The chain uses TRBV6-6 and TRBJ2-5, with D possibly being TRBD1 (6 bases). The J call may be in error: the DNA end matches TRBJ2-7 better. CDR1 is MNHNY, CDR2 SVGAGI, per germline (reference sequence). This CDR3 is 16 amino acids long. CDR3 sequence reads: CASSFGPQGRVDEQYF. The CDR3 DNA sequence: TGTGCCAGCAGTTTCGGTCCACAGGGTAGGGTGGACGAGCAGTACTTC.

This clonotype has a handful of counts. One junction end disagrees with the germline gene, perhaps due to a read error. The chain links TRBV11-2 to TRBJ2-3; a weak D match, TRBD2 (7 bases). Germline CDR1 SGHAT, CDR2 FQNNGV. This CDR3 comprises 15 residues. The CDR3: CASSLSGGPPDAQYF. CDR3 DNA: TGTGCCAGCAGCTTATCGGGGGGCCCCCCAGATGCGCAGTATTTT.

This chain uses TRBV9 with TRBJ1-5, with 10 bases fitting TRBD1. This CDR3 is 15 amino acids long. Germline V lookup: CDR1 SGDLS, CDR2 YYNGEE. The V gene end was trimmed by 0 bases and the J gene end by 7 bases; junction bases not matched to a gene: 4. The CDR3 loop reads CASSVGTGGQQPQHF. DNA of the CDR3: TGTGCCAGCAGCGTAGGGACAGGGGGGCAACAGCCCCAGCATTTT. Drawing the rest from reference TRBV9 and TRBJ1-5, the complete variable domain is DSGVTQTPKHLITATGQRVTLRCSPRSGDLSVYWYQQSLDQGLQFLIQYYNGEERAKGNILERFSAQQFPDLHSELNLSSLELGDSALYFCASSVGTGGQQPQHFGDGTRLSIL.

Ten or more counts support this clonotype. The chain employs TRBV29-1 and TRBJ1-2; TRBD1 agrees at 10 bases. With V trimmed by 6 bases and J by 4 bases, 8 bases remained unmatched. This CDR3 spans 14 amino acids. CDR1 SQVTM and CDR2 ANQGSEA come from the germline V gene. The CDR3 DNA is TGCAGCGTCCCGGGGTGGGACAGGGGCTATGGCTACACCTTC. It yields the protein CSVPGWDRGYGYTF.

The V and J genes are TRBV5-5 and TRBJ1-2; TRBD1 is a possible D gene (5 bases). CDR1 is SGHKS and CDR2 is YYEKEE in the germline V gene (reference sequence). This CDR3 contains 14 residues. V lost 5 bases to trimming and J lost 5 bases, with 16 bases between them. In nucleotides, the CDR3 is TGTGCCAGCAGGAGGGAGGGGAACGCGTATGGCTACACCTTC. This codes for CASRREGNAYGYTF.

The sample holds many counts of this clonotype. The rearrangement links TRBV4-1 to TRBJ2-4; D is perhaps TRBD2 (5 bases). The V end was cut by 1 base, the J end by 0 bases, with 10 bases between. The CDR3 is made up of 16 amino acids. Germline V CDR1 and CDR2: MGHRA, YSYEKL. CDR3 loop: CASSQAGELAKNIQYF. Here the CDR3 DNA reads TGCGCCAGCAGCCAAGCCGGGGAACTAGCCAAAAACATTCAGTACTTC.

For this clonotype: A much more abundant neighbour one base away suggests this may be a read error. This sequence joins TRBV20-1 and TRBJ1-2; 8 bases map to TRBD1. Germline CDR1 is DFQATT and CDR2 is SNEGSKA (reference sequence). The CDR3 covers 16 residues. V shed 3 bases, J shed 7 bases, and the junction held 16 bases outside the gene matches. CDR3 sequence reads: CSASLAGASGGGGYTF. The CDR3 nucleotides are TGCAGTGCTAGTTTAGCCGGCGCTTCAGGGGGCGGTGGCTACACCTTC.

This chain's CDR3 is CASSQGTPTTEAFF. In nucleotides, the CDR3 is TGCGCCAGCAGCCAAGGGACGCCGACCACTGAAGCTTTCTTT. This sequence joins TRBV4-1 and TRBJ1-1, with no clear D. Germline lookup yields CDR1 MGHRA and CDR2 YSYEKL. There are 14 residues in the CDR3. Trimming pared 1 base from V and 4 bases from J, leaving 10 bases between.

This clonotype was seen a few times. J is TRBJ2-7 and V is TRBV5-1, with D possibly called TRBD1 or TRBD2 (6 bases each). Deletions cut 0 bases from V and 6 bases from J, with 16 bases between. CDR3 length: 15 residues. The germline gives CDR1 SGHRS, CDR2 YFSETQ. The CDR3 DNA sequence: TGCGCCAGCAGCTTGGGTTGGCGGGACATATTCGAGCAGTACTTC. Protein: CASSLGWRDIFEQYF.

This clonotype showed up many times. The rearrangement joins TRBV28 to TRBJ1-2; a possible D gene is TRBD1 (6 bases). Germline CDR1 reads MDHEN; CDR2 reads SYDVKM. Trimming pared 5 bases from V and 3 bases from J, leaving 16 bases between. CDR3 length: 15 amino acids. Written as DNA, the CDR3 is TGTGCCAGCAGTCCCGGGGGCAGGTTAGACTATGGCTACACCTTC. The encoded protein is CASSPGGRLDYGYTF.

J is TRBJ1-4 and V is TRBV27; the match to TRBD1 covers 11 bases. This CDR3 region has 15 residues. CDR1 MNHEY and CDR2 SMNVEV come from the germline V gene (reference sequence). With 4 bases clipped from V and 6 bases from J, the junction kept 4 bases outside the gene matches. The CDR3 here is CASSSLGQGDEKLFF. CDR3 sequence (DNA): TGTGCCAGCAGTTCACTGGGACAGGGGGATGAAAAACTGTTTTTT.

This clonotype was counted ten times or more. V usage is TRBV12-3 or TRBV12-4 and J usage is TRBJ2-1; D is possibly TRBD2 (5 bases). This CDR3 region has 14 residues. V was clipped by 5 bases and J by 4 bases, with 12 bases between them. CDR3: CASSPGLAYNEQFF. CDR3 coding DNA: TGTGCCAGCAGTCCCGGCTTAGCGTACAATGAGCAGTTCTTC.

This clonotype was counted many times. The chain combines TRBV7-9 with TRBJ1-1, with D uncertain. The CDR3 extends over 14 amino acids. Germline V gene data show CDR1 as SEHNR and CDR2 as FQNEAQ (reference sequence). Trimming took off 5 bases at V and 8 bases at J, with 18 bases between the two ends. The CDR3 here is CASSPPIMKNEAFF. The CDR3 DNA reads TGTGCCAGCAGCCCGCCAATAATGAAGAACGAAGCTTTCTTT.